The rows below give T cell receptor beta chains drawn from one sample of a study of cytomegalovirus exposure and HLA in healthy donors. The method was immunoSEQ multiplex PCR; TCRdb's version includes in-frame clones alone and lacks a portion of them. In the table there are 99,000 or so clones, roughly 12% of which are singletons. Specimen: PBMCs. All receptors derive from a man aged 40-49 years in good health and CMV-seropositive. Each CDR3 is given with its conserved first and last residue. D genes are given only for firm matches. Rows give clone size only sometimes, using once, few, many, or a class for an expanded clone.

J | V | size | D | CDR3 | DNA
TRBJ1-1 | TRBV6-1 | few | NA | CASSEGVGEGSAFF | TGTGCCAGCAGTGAAGGGGTGGGGGAGGGCTCAGCTTTCTTT
TRBJ2-4 | TRBV27 | NA | TRBD2 | CASSPGLAGLLAKNIQYF | TGTGCCAGCAGTCCCGGACTAGCAGGACTTCTAGCCAAAAACATTCAGTACTTC
TRBJ1-1 | TRBV6-6 | few | TRBD1 | CASSYLDRGNTEAFF | TGTGCCAGCAGTTACTTGGACAGGGGAAACACTGAAGCTTTCTTT
TRBJ1-5 | TRBV7-9 | NA | NA | CASSSWRGESYSNQPQHF | TGTGCCAGCAGCTCCTGGCGGGGGGAATCGTATAGCAATCAGCCCCAGCATTTT
TRBJ2-1 | TRBV6-5 | few | TRBD2 | CASSRIAGGVDEQFF | TGTGCCAGCAGTAGGATAGCGGGAGGGGTGGATGAGCAGTTCTTC
TRBJ1-2 | TRBV6-5 | few | NA | CASSLGRRVFTF | TGTGCCAGCAGTTTGGGGAGGAGGGTTTTCACCTTC
TRBJ1-2 | TRBV14 | few | TRBD1 | CASSPGTVYGHTF | TGTGCCAGCAGCCCTGGGACAGTATATGGCCACACCTTT
TRBJ1-1 | TRBV7-2 | few | TRBD1 | CASSPPPGQGLTEAFF | TGTGCCAGCAGCCCGCCCCCGGGACAGGGACTAACTGAAGCTTTCTTT
TRBJ1-2 | TRBV28 | NA | NA | CASSERGAAVSGYTF | TGTGCCAGCAGCGAGCGGGGGGCCGCTGTGAGCGGCTACACCTTC
TRBJ1-2 | TRBV10-3 | few | TRBD1 | CAISEFGTETYGYTF | TGTGCCATCAGTGAGTTTGGGACAGAAACCTATGGCTACACCTTC
TRBJ2-7 | TRBV6-5 | few | NA | CASSYSRGSKQYF | TGTGCCAGCAGTTACTCCCGAGGAAGCAAGCAGTACTTC
TRBJ1-4 | TRBV4-3 | few | TRBD1 | CASSLGQGREKLFF | TGCGCCAGCAGCCTTGGACAGGGGAGGGAAAAACTGTTTTTT
TRBJ2-4 | TRBV15 | NA | TRBD1 | CATSRAKTGGNIQYF | TGTGCCACCAGCAGAGCGAAAACAGGGGGAAACATTCAGTACTTC
TRBJ1-1 | TRBV7-9 | NA | TRBD1 | CASSLTDRARGTEAFF | TGTGCCAGCAGCTTAACGGACAGGGCGAGGGGTACTGAAGCTTTCTTT
TRBJ2-7 | TRBV19 | NA | NA | CASSIGYGDLSYEQYF | TGTGCCAGTAGTATAGGATATGGAGACTTATCCTACGAGCAGTACTTC
TRBJ1-1 | TRBV29-1 | few | NA | CSVEARAAENTEAFF | TGCAGCGTTGAAGCCAGGGCCGCGGAAAACACTGAAGCTTTCTTT
TRBJ2-5 | TRBV2 | NA | NA | CASSGPSGETQYF | TGTGCCAGTTCTGGACCAAGCGGGGAGACCCAGTACTTC
TRBJ2-1 | TRBV7-3 | few | TRBD2 | CASSSLAGAFNEQFF | TGTGCCAGCAGCTCACTAGCGGGAGCGTTCAATGAGCAGTTCTTC
TRBJ2-2 | TRBV9 | NA | NA | CASSVATHGSGELFF | TGTGCCAGCAGCGTAGCAACTCACGGGTCCGGGGAGCTGTTTTTT
TRBJ1-2 | TRBV14 | NA | TRBD1 | CASSEQGNGYTF | TGTGCCAGCAGCGAACAGGGGAATGGCTACACCTTC
TRBJ2-1 | TRBV15 | NA | NA | CATSRATILDNEQFF | TGTGCCACCAGCAGAGCCACGATACTCGACAATGAGCAGTTCTTC
TRBJ2-5 | TRBV5-1 | few | NA | CASSQGVTQETQYF | TGCGCCAGCAGCCAAGGGGTGACCCAAGAGACCCAGTACTTC
TRBJ2-5 | TRBV6-1 | few | NA | CASTQGWQETQYF | TGTGCCAGCACTCAGGGGTGGCAAGAGACCCAGTACTTC
TRBJ1-5 | TRBV28 | few | NA | CASSFSVNQPQHF | TGTGCCAGCAGTTTCTCCGTCAATCAGCCCCAGCATTTT
TRBJ2-2 | TRBV4-2 | few | TRBD1 | CASSPTGPTGELFF | TGTGCCAGCAGCCCGACAGGGCCCACCGGGGAGCTGTTTTTT
TRBJ2-3 | TRBV30 | few | NA | CAWSSPFHNTDTQYF | TGTGCCTGGAGTTCACCATTCCACAACACAGATACGCAGTATTTT
TRBJ2-2 | TRBV10-1 | few | TRBD2 | CASSGRLAGESGELFF | TGCGCCAGCAGTGGCAGACTAGCGGGAGAGAGCGGGGAGCTGTTTTTT
TRBJ2-5 | TRBV7-9 | few | TRBD2 | CASSFWTSGETQYF | TGTGCCAGCAGCTTCTGGACTAGCGGAGAGACCCAGTACTTC
TRBJ2-3 | TRBV6-5 | few | NA | CASSRVSDTQYF | TGTGCCAGCAGCCGAGTCTCAGATACGCAGTATTTT